The 25 T cell receptor beta chains reported below all come from one sample, sequenced in a study of vaccination and CD4 T cells after COVID-19. Which antigens these TCRs recognize remains unknown. Sequenced with the Oncomine TCR Beta short-read assay was DNA taken from cultured CD4+ T cells. TCRdb called the PCR reads again in MiXCR, with one record for every CDR3 protein. The data show under 7,500 distinct CDR3 sequences, under 70% seen once. Documented treatment: roughly 10-day PBMC culture with coronavirus spike peptide pools or control peptides (ViraFEST assay). The sequencing input was CD4+ T cells from blood, cultured in vitro. The receptors come from a human donor who had recovered from COVID-19.

V usage is TRBV6-1 and J usage is TRBJ2-7; maybe TRBD2 (5 bases). Deletions cut 1 base from V and 0 bases from J, with 10 bases between. This CDR3 has 15 residues. Germline V gene sequence: CDR1 MNHNS, CDR2 SASEGT. CDR3 loop: CASSEVGVSSYEQYF. The CDR3 bases are TGTGCCAGCAGTGAAGTCGGGGTGAGCTCCTACGAGCAGTACTTC.

This clonotype was seen a handful of times. J is TRBJ2-3 and V is TRBV10-3, with TRBD2 as a possible D gene (5 bases). The CDR3 has 12 amino acids. Trimming cost V 0 bases and J 9 bases, with 7 bases left between them. CDR1 and CDR2 from the germline V gene are ENHRY and SYGVKD. The CDR3 sequence is CAISESTGTQYF. The CDR3 DNA reads TGTGCCATCAGTGAGTCGACGGGAACGCAGTATTTT.

The V call is TRBV6-1, the J call TRBJ1-2; TRBD1 agrees at 8 bases. The CDR3 has 14 amino acids. CDR1 is MNHNS and CDR2 is SASEGT in the germline V gene. With V trimmed by 6 bases and J by 6 bases, 9 bases remained unmatched. In nucleotides, the CDR3 is TGTGCCAGCAGCCGACTGACAGGGGAGGATGGCTACACCTTC. It translates to CASSRLTGEDGYTF.

V gene TRBV20-1 combines with J gene TRBJ2-2, with 8 positions matching TRBD2. J gave up 7 bases and V 4 bases, and 5 bases lay outside the gene matches. The CDR3 is 13 amino acids. CDR1 DFQATT and CDR2 SNEGSKA come from the germline V gene (reference sequence). The chain's CDR3 is CSATGRAGGELFF. The CDR3 DNA is TGCAGTGCTACCGGGAGGGCGGGCGGGGAGCTGTTTTTT.

This clonotype was recorded a few times. The chain recombines TRBV24-1 with TRBJ1-2; D unresolved. V gave up 3 bases and J gave up 3 bases, with 7 bases separating them. This CDR3 has 13 residues. Germline lookup yields CDR1 KGHDR and CDR2 SFDVKD. The CDR3 here is CATSDRLDYGYTF. CDR3 sequence (DNA): TGTGCCACCAGTGATCGTCTGGACTATGGCTACACCTTC.

The chain employs TRBV7-2 and TRBJ1-5; no clear D gene. V lost 1 base, J lost 0 bases, and 16 bases lay in between. Germline CDR1 and CDR2: SGHTA and FQGNSA. The CDR3 runs 18 residues. CDR3 nucleotides: TGTGCCAGCAGCTTAGTGGCACCTGAAGGGTATAGCAATCAGCCCCAGCATTTT. Its protein is CASSLVAPEGYSNQPQHF.

J is TRBJ2-3 and V is TRBV6-1; D gene uncertain. This CDR3 comprises 11 residues. CDR1 is MNHNS, CDR2 SASEGT, per germline. Between the trimmed V and J ends, which lost 6 bases and 3 bases, there was a span of 4 bases. The CDR3 DNA reads as TGTGCCAGCAGGAATACAGATACGCAGTATTTT. Its translation: CASRNTDTQYF.

This chain joins TRBV20-1 and TRBJ2-1, with D possibly TRBD1 on 6 matching bases. V lost 1 base to trimming and J lost 9 bases, with 22 bases between them. In germline, CDR1 is DFQATT, CDR2 SNEGSKA (reference sequence). This CDR3 contains 16 residues. The CDR3 sequence is CSARGGRGLGGSEQFF. CDR3 sequence (DNA): TGCAGTGCTAGAGGTGGAAGGGGCCTAGGGGGAAGTGAGCAGTTCTTC.

Only one count was recorded for this clonotype. The chain is built from TRBV7-6 and TRBJ2-5; D tentatively fits TRBD1 or TRBD2 (5 bases each). This CDR3 contains 14 residues. Per germline, CDR1 SGHVS and CDR2 FNYEAQ. V lost 1 base to trimming and J lost 5 bases, with 11 bases between them. In nucleotides, the CDR3 is TGTGCCAGCAGCTTAGATGGGGGAAAGGAGACCCAGTACTTC. Translated: CASSLDGGKETQYF. Combining the CDR3 with reference TRBV7-6 and TRBJ2-5 gives the whole variable domain GAGVSQSPRYKVTKRGQDVALRCDPISGHVSLYWYRQALGQGPEFLTYFNYEAQQDKSGLPNDRFSAERPEGSISTLTIQRTEQRDSAMYRCASSLDGGKETQYFGPGTRLLVL.

The gene calls are TRBV7-9 and TRBJ1-2, with a tentative D call TRBD1 (5 bases). Trimming took off 5 bases at V and 3 bases at J, with 16 bases between the two ends. Germline V CDR1 and CDR2: SEHNR, FQNEAQ (reference sequence). This CDR3 comprises 15 residues. This CDR3 is CASSPRVGGYYGYTF. In DNA form, the CDR3 reads TGTGCCAGCAGCCCACGGGTGGGGGGTTACTATGGCTACACCTTC.

This clonotype has only one observation. This chain joins TRBV11-2 and TRBJ2-5, with 7 bases fitting TRBD2. The CDR3 is 15 amino acids. The V segment lost 0 bases and the J segment 5 bases; nucleotides outside the gene matches: 6. Germline V gene lookup returns CDR1 SGHAT and CDR2 FQNNGV. The CDR3 region is CASSLDREGWETQYF. The CDR3 DNA sequence: TGTGCCAGCAGCTTAGACAGGGAGGGATGGGAGACCCAGTACTTC.

The chain uses TRBV7-2 and TRBJ2-7, with a tentative D call TRBD2 (6 bases). The CDR3 is 15 amino acids. Per germline, CDR1 SGHTA and CDR2 FQGNSA. V dropped 4 bases and J dropped 2 bases, with 15 bases sitting between them. The CDR3 spells CASSSRDLLAYEQYF. Here the CDR3 DNA reads TGTGCCAGCAGCTCCCGGGACTTACTAGCCTACGAGCAGTACTTC. The entire variable domain, with the rest obtained from reference TRBV7-2 and TRBJ2-7, is as follows: GAGVSQSPSNKVTEKGKDVELRCDPISGHTALYWYRQSLGQGLEFLIYFQGNSAPDKSGLPSDRFSAERTGGSVSTLTIQRTQQEDSAVYLCASSSRDLLAYEQYFGPGTRLTVT.

V gene TRBV27 combines with J gene TRBJ1-1, with TRBD1 matching over 8 bases. This CDR3 contains 13 residues. Germline CDR1 is MNHEY and CDR2 is SMNVEV (reference sequence). V lost 8 bases and J lost 4; bases outside the gene matches: 6. The CDR3 DNA reads TGTGCCAGCGGGGCAGGGGGCGGCACTGAAGCTTTCTTT. Translation: CASGAGGGTEAFF.

The gene calls are TRBV6-1 and TRBJ1-5, with D hard to call. V was shortened by 7 bases and J by 5 bases, with 12 bases between the two germline ends. There are 13 residues in the CDR3. Germline V gene sequence: CDR1 MNHNS, CDR2 SASEGT. The CDR3 nucleotides read TGTGCCAGCAATACCGGAAATCATCAGCCCCAGCATTTT. This gives the protein CASNTGNHQPQHF.

The V call is TRBV24-1, the J call TRBJ2-7; 8 bases agree with TRBD1. The J segment lost 5 bases and the V segment lost 3 bases, leaving 5 bases of the junction unmatched. The length of the CDR3 is 14 residues. The germline CDR1 and CDR2 sequences are KGHDR and SFDVKD. The CDR3 sequence is CATSDIDRGHEQYF. The CDR3 DNA reads as TGTGCCACCAGTGATATAGACAGGGGTCACGAGCAGTACTTC.

The chain has TRBV20-1 and TRBJ1-6; unclear D gene. The length of the CDR3 is 15 residues. The V gene lost 3 bases and the J gene lost 8 bases, with 17 bases spanning the gap. The germline CDR1 and CDR2 sequences are DFQATT and SNEGSKA (reference sequence). The CDR3 DNA follows: TGCAGTGCTAGTCCCGTCGGGCGCCGGGATTCACCCCTCCACTTT. Translation gives CSASPVGRRDSPLHF.

The chain has TRBV2 and TRBJ2-4; D gene ambiguous. Trimming pared 2 bases from V and 13 bases from J, leaving 9 bases between. The germline CDR1 and CDR2 sequences are SNHLY and FYNNEI. The CDR3 has 11 amino acids. The CDR3 spells CASSELAHQYF. The CDR3 nucleotides read TGTGCCAGCAGTGAATTGGCGCACCAGTACTTC.

V is TRBV6-1 and J is TRBJ1-2, with no clear D. The CDR3 extends over 14 amino acids. From germline, CDR1 is MNHNS and CDR2 SASEGT. V was shortened by 10 bases and J by 8 bases, with 23 bases between the two germline ends. CDR3 DNA: TGTGCCACCTCGACCCACGGTAGGGTCTGGGGCTACACCTTC. Translated, it gives CATSTHGRVWGYTF.

In its sample, this clonotype was seen once. The chain joins TRBV6-1 to TRBJ1-6, with unresolved D. This CDR3 comprises 14 residues. Germline lookup yields CDR1 MNHNS and CDR2 SASEGT. The V end was cut by 2 bases, the J end by 8 bases, with 10 bases between. In nucleotides, the CDR3 is TGTGCCAGCAGTGAAAGAGTCTTCGATTCACCCCTCCACTTT. Its translation is CASSERVFDSPLHF.

The J gene is TRBJ1-2, the V gene TRBV28, with 9 bases lining up with TRBD1. In germline, CDR1 is MDHEN, CDR2 SYDVKM. The junction had 12 bases not matched to a gene; V was cut back by 5 bases and J by 2 bases. The CDR3 loop spans 17 amino acids. This chain's CDR3 is CASSEAPGTGSNYGYTF. The CDR3 DNA reads as TGTGCCAGCAGTGAGGCCCCCGGGACAGGGTCAAACTATGGCTACACCTTC.

This clonotype came up a few times. This chain connects TRBV7-3 to TRBJ1-6; possibly TRBD1 for D (5 bases). With 2 bases removed from V and 9 bases from J, the gap between germline ends came to 14 bases. CDR1 and CDR2 from the germline V gene are SGHTA and FQGTGA. The CDR3 spans 15 residues. This chain's CDR3 is CASSLQSGDSSPLHF. In DNA, the CDR3 is TGTGCCAGCAGCTTACAGTCGGGGGATAGTTCACCCCTCCACTTT.

For the CDR3, the DNA is TGTGCCAGCAGCTTAGCGCAGGGTTCGGGCACTGAAGCTTTCTTT. It yields the protein CASSLAQGSGTEAFF. The chain combines TRBV7-2 with TRBJ1-1, with a weak D call TRBD1 (5 bases). Germline V gene sequence: CDR1 SGHTA, CDR2 FQGNSA. V lost 0 bases and J lost 4, with 12 bases in between. The CDR3 spans 15 residues.

The CDR3 nucleotides are TGTGCCAGCACCCCTAGTGGGGGAGCTGGGGCCAACGTCCTGACTTTC. Its translation is CASTPSGGAGANVLTF. V gene TRBV7-8 combines with J gene TRBJ2-6, with D perhaps matching TRBD1 or TRBD2 (5 bases each). The CDR3 is 16 amino acids. The V and J ends lost 7 bases and 2 bases respectively, with 15 bases between them. Germline V gene lookup returns CDR1 SGHVS and CDR2 FQNEAQ.

The chain uses TRBV20-1 and TRBJ2-4; the D is unclear. Germline V gene lookup returns CDR1 DFQATT and CDR2 SNEGSKA (reference sequence). The CDR3 runs 16 residues. Trimming pared 1 base from V and 0 bases from J, leaving 13 bases between. The DNA for the CDR3 is TGCAGTGCTAGAGTAGGGTCAGCTGAAGCCAAAAACATTCAGTACTTC. This encodes CSARVGSAEAKNIQYF.

CDR3 sequence reads: CASSLRAGRNSPLHF. CDR3 DNA: TGTGCCAGCAGCCTTCGAGCGGGCAGGAATTCACCCCTCCACTTT. V and J are TRBV6-2 or TRBV6-3 and TRBJ1-6, with D hard to call. Trimming stripped 6 bases from V and 7 bases from J, with 16 bases between. The CDR3 covers 15 residues. Germline V lookup: CDR1 MNHEY, CDR2 SVGEGT.